This is a list of T cell receptor beta chains from one sample in a study of CD8+CD57+ T cells in acquired aplastic anemia. TCRdb reanalysed the reads using MiXCR and keeps one entry per CDR3 protein. The sample comprises 450,000 to 550,000 distinct CDR3 sequences, around 32% of which are singletons, and less than 0.85% rests with the top ten. Material: sorted CD4+, CD8+, or CD8+CD57+ T cells (not recorded which) from PBMCs. These receptors all stem from a human donor with aplastic anemia. CDR3s include the opening cysteine and the closing phenylalanine or tryptophan. The D gene is left open where the match is weak. Some rows have no size entry. The others give once, few or many, or a class for an expanded clone.

>TRBV2|TRBJ2-7|TRBD1|-
TGTGCCAGCAGTTACTTGACGGGACAGGGACAGCAGTACTTC
CASSYLTGQGQQYF
>TRBV6-1|TRBJ2-1|TRBD2|few
TGTGCCAGCATTAATAGCGGGACTGGTGAGCAGTTCTTC
CASINSGTGEQFF
>TRBV30|TRBJ1-2|-|few
TGTGCCTGGACTAACTGGCGGGGAAGTGGCTACACCTTC
CAWTNWRGSGYTF
>TRBV4-3|TRBJ1-1|-|-
TGCGCCAGCAGCCAAGATGGGCAGGGCGCTGAAGCTTTCTTT
CASSQDGQGAEAFF
>TRBV6-5|TRBJ1-2|-|once
TGTGCCGGCAGTTACTCCTTCGGGGACTATGGCTACACCTTC
CAGSYSFGDYGYTF
>TRBV10-1|TRBJ1-1|-|few
TGCGCCAGCAGTGAAACCAGATGGTGGAACACTGAAGCTTTCTTT
CASSETRWWNTEAFF
>TRBV6-5|TRBJ1-2|-|-
TGTGCCAGCAGTTACGGACCCGGACTGGCTAACTATGGCTACACCTTC
CASSYGPGLANYGYTF
>TRBV5-6|TRBJ2-1|-|-
TGTGCCAGCAGTCAACTCAGGAAAAGCTCCTACAATGAGCAGTTCTTC
CASSQLRKSSYNEQFF
>TRBV3-1|TRBJ1-1|TRBD1|few
TGTGCCAGCAGACAGGGGAGCCTGGGCACTGAAGCTTTCTTT
CASRQGSLGTEAFF
>TRBV5-4|TRBJ1-6|-|-
TGTGCCAGCAGCTTGGAGACCTTCCGAGGAGGGTCACCCCTCCACTTT
CASSLETFRGGSPLHF
>TRBV7-9|TRBJ2-7|-|-
TGTGCCAGCAGCTCCGCGTATGTCGAGCAGTACTTC
CASSSAYVEQYF
>TRBV7-2|TRBJ1-5|-|many
TGTGCCAGCAGCCAAGCCGTCAATCAGCCCCAGCATTTT
CASSQAVNQPQHF
>TRBV15|TRBJ1-2|-|-
TGTGCCACCAGGGGGCCGGTTGGAGGCTACACCTTC
CATRGPVGGYTF
>TRBV2|TRBJ1-6|TRBD1|-
TGTGCCAGCAGTTTCAGGGGGCGGAATTCACCCCTCCACTTT
CASSFRGRNSPLHF
>TRBV30|TRBJ2-7|-|-
TGTGCCTGGAGTGTAACGAACGAGCAGTACTTC
CAWSVTNEQYF
>TRBV29-1|TRBJ1-2|TRBD1|many
TGCAGCGTGGACCCCTGGACAGGGAGGGGTAGGGGTGGCTACACCTTC
CSVDPWTGRGRGGYTF
>TRBV29-1|TRBJ1-1|-|-
TGCAGCTACCGTACGGGGAACACTGAAGCTTTCTTT
CSYRTGNTEAFF
>TRBV7-2|TRBJ1-1|-|-
TGTGCCAGCAGCTTAGCTGTGGGGAGTACTGAAGCTTTCTTT
CASSLAVGSTEAFF
>TRBV24-1|TRBJ2-7|-|many
TGTGCCACCAGTGATTCGACAGGTTTCGGCTACGAGCAGTACTTC
CATSDSTGFGYEQYF
>TRBV15|TRBJ2-7|TRBD1|-
TGTGCCACCACCAGGGGGCGCCTCTACGAGCAGTACTTC
CATTRGRLYEQYF
>TRBV10-3|TRBJ2-5|-|-
TGTGCCAGCAGTTCCAGGCAGGTGCAAGAGACCCAGTACTTC
CASSSRQVQETQYF
>TRBV24-1|TRBJ2-3|TRBD1|once
TGTGCCACCAGTGACACAGGGGGCGCAGATACGCAGTATTTT
CATSDTGGADTQYF
>TRBV2|TRBJ1-1|TRBD1|many
TGTGCCAGCAGTGAACTTGGACAGGGGCCTGAAGCTTTCTTT
CASSELGQGPEAFF
>TRBV9|TRBJ1-1|-|many
TGTGCCAGCAGCGTAGGTCAGGGACGGACTGAAGCTTTCTTT
CASSVGQGRTEAFF
>TRBV19|TRBJ1-5|TRBD1|many
TGTGCCAGCGAAGGACAGGCTAGAACCAATCAGCCCCAGCATTTT
CASEGQARTNQPQHF
>TRBV19|TRBJ2-3|TRBD2|-
TGTGCCAGTACTAGCGGGGTCGGCACAGATACGCAGTATTTT
CASTSGVGTDTQYF